Presented here are 18 T cell receptor beta chains from one specimen sequenced in a study of radiation and T cells in renal cell carcinoma. TCRdb keeps only in-frame clones here, not all; method: immunoSEQ multiplex PCR. The table shows 150,000 to 200,000 clones, with less than 90% occurring only once. Time point specified: blood 4 weeks post-SBRT, at nephrectomy. Treatment indicated: 15 Gy SBRT to primary tumor, nephrectomy 4 weeks later. Sequenced here: blood, sampled from a patient whose treatment included radiotherapy and nephrectomy. The receptors were gathered from a woman aged 45-65 years with renal cell carcinoma.

The CDR3 nucleotides read TGTGCCAGCAGCTCGGGACAGGGAAGAATCTACACCTTC. Protein sequence: CASSSGQGRIYTF. The chain couples TRBV7-9 to TRBJ1-2; 9 bases fit TRBD1. This CDR3 is built from 13 residues. CDR1 and CDR2 from the germline V gene are SEHNR and FQNEAQ (reference sequence). V was pared by 4 bases and J by 10 bases, with 7 bases of the junction left unmatched.

The chain combines TRBV18 with TRBJ1-2; possibly TRBD1 for D (5 bases). The V end was cut by 3 bases, the J end by 4 bases, with 18 bases between. Germline CDR1 is KGHSH and CDR2 is LQKENI. The CDR3 length is 16 residues. The CDR3 loop reads CASSPGRGQPLYGYTF. Here the CDR3 DNA reads TGTGCCAGCTCACCCGGCCGGGGCCAGCCGCTCTATGGCTACACCTTC. Drawing the rest from reference TRBV18 and TRBJ1-2, the complete variable domain is NAGVMQNPRHLVRRRGQEARLRCSPMKGHSHVYWYRQLPEEGLKFMVYLQKENIIDESGMPKERFSAEFPKEGPSILRIQQVVRGDSAAYFCASSPGRGQPLYGYTFGSGTRLTVV.

V and J are TRBV7-9 and TRBJ2-2; 14 nucleotides match TRBD2. J gave up 0 bases and V 5 bases, and 5 bases lay outside the gene matches. The length of the CDR3 is 18 residues. In germline, CDR1 is SEHNR, CDR2 FQNEAQ (reference sequence). CDR3 sequence (DNA): TGTGCCAGCAGCCAGACTAGCGGGGGGGCCTCGAACACCGGGGAGCTGTTTTTT. It translates to CASSQTSGGASNTGELFF.

The V and J genes are TRBV19 and TRBJ1-5; 9 nucleotides align to TRBD1. V shed 3 bases and J 4 bases; nucleotides not matched to a gene: 1. CDR1 is LNHDA and CDR2 is SQIVND in the germline V gene (reference sequence). The CDR3 totals 14 residues. This CDR3 reads CASSIGQGNQPQHF. The DNA of the CDR3 is TGTGCCAGTAGTATTGGACAGGGGAATCAGCCCCAGCATTTT. Variable domain in full (rest from reference TRBV19 and TRBJ1-5): DGGITQSPKYLFRKEGQNVTLSCEQNLNHDAMYWYRQDPGQGLRLIYYSQIVNDFQKGDIAEGYSVSREKKESFPLTVTSAQKNPTAFYLCASSIGQGNQPQHFGDGTRLSIL.

V gene TRBV29-1 combines with J gene TRBJ1-2; D unresolved. Germline V lookup: CDR1 SQVTM, CDR2 ANQGSEA. V was pared by 4 bases and J by 2 bases, with 11 bases between. The CDR3 consists of 13 residues. CDR3 sequence: CSVVAGGNYGYTF. Written as DNA, the CDR3 is TGCAGCGTTGTAGCGGGAGGGAACTATGGCTACACCTTC.

This clone was observed a handful of times. This rearrangement joins TRBV14 to TRBJ2-1; tentatively, D is TRBD1 or TRBD2 (7 bases each). In germline, CDR1 is SGHDN, CDR2 FVKESK. There are 17 residues in the CDR3. The V and J ends lost 1 base and 8 bases respectively, with 21 bases between them. This CDR3 reads CASSQVAVTGRVDEQFF. The CDR3 DNA follows: TGTGCCAGCAGCCAAGTGGCTGTGACAGGGAGGGTCGATGAGCAGTTCTTC. Combining the CDR3 with reference TRBV14 and TRBJ2-1 gives the whole variable domain EAGVTQFPSHSVIEKGQTVTLRCDPISGHDNLYWYRRVMGKEIKFLLHFVKESKQDESGMPNNRFLAERTGGTYSTLKVQPAELEDSGVYFCASSQVAVTGRVDEQFFGPGTRLTVL.

The rearrangement links TRBV20-1 to TRBJ1-6, with D hard to call. From germline, CDR1 is DFQATT and CDR2 SNEGSKA (reference sequence). The CDR3 has 11 amino acids. V lost 2 bases, J lost 14 bases, and 10 bases lay in between. The DNA for the CDR3 is TGCAGTGCTAGACTCTCCACTACCCTCCACTTT. It encodes CSARLSTTLHF.

This rearrangement joins TRBV14 to TRBJ1-1; no clear D gene. Trimming took off 4 bases at V and 1 base at J, with 10 bases between the two ends. Germline CDR1 SGHDN, CDR2 FVKESK. The CDR3 is 14 amino acids. CDR3 sequence: CASSRPPKNTEAFF. The CDR3 DNA follows: TGTGCCAGCAGCCGACCCCCAAAGAACACTGAAGCTTTCTTT.

The rearrangement joins TRBV13 to TRBJ2-1; 8 bases fit TRBD2. CDR3 length: 14 residues. Germline V gene lookup returns CDR1 PRHDT and CDR2 FYEKMQ (reference sequence). The V and J ends lost 4 bases and 6 bases, in that order; junction bases with no gene match: 5. The CDR3 reads CASSSPGLANEQFF. CDR3 nucleotides: TGTGCCAGCAGCTCACCCGGACTAGCCAATGAGCAGTTCTTC.

The chain joins TRBV30 to TRBJ1-1; D is unclear. CDR1 is GTSNPN, CDR2 SVGIG, per germline (reference sequence). Trimming shortened V by 1 base and J by 0 bases, and 6 bases separated the two germline ends. CDR3 size: 13 residues. The CDR3 reads CAWSGVLNTEAFF. For the CDR3, the DNA is TGTGCCTGGAGTGGGGTTTTGAACACTGAAGCTTTCTTT.

The chain joins TRBV19 to TRBJ1-4; no definite D call. Trimming removed 3 bases from V and 5 bases from J, with 7 bases in between. The CDR3 consists of 13 residues. Germline V gives CDR1 LNHDA, CDR2 SQIVND (reference sequence). CDR3 nucleotides: TGTGCCAGTAGTATCCGATTGAATGAAAAACTGTTTTTT. Protein: CASSIRLNEKLFF.

The chain couples TRBV15 to TRBJ1-2; 8 nucleotides align to TRBD1. Losses at the gene ends were 1 base for V and 5 bases for J; bases not matched to a gene: 9. Looked up from germline, CDR1 is LNHNV and CDR2 is YYDKDF (reference sequence). This CDR3 has 16 amino acids. CDR3 residues: CATSRAGPGGSYGYTF. CDR3 in DNA: TGTGCCACCAGCAGAGCAGGGCCAGGGGGCTCGTATGGCTACACCTTC.

The CDR3 nucleotides are TGCAGCGTTAGAGCTAGCGGGGCCTATGAGCAGTTCTTC. The encoded protein is CSVRASGAYEQFF. The chain has TRBV29-1 and TRBJ2-1, with 9 positions matching TRBD2. The CDR3 is 13 residues long. The germline gives CDR1 SQVTM, CDR2 ANQGSEA. Unmatched junction bases numbered 7, after V lost 5 bases and J lost 8 bases.

This clone was detected only a few times. CDR3 loop: CASSHPGLAGLDTYNEQFF. CDR3 coding DNA: TGCGCCAGCAGTCACCCGGGACTAGCGGGGCTTGACACGTACAATGAGCAGTTCTTC. J is TRBJ2-1 and V is TRBV23-1, with 13 bases fitting TRBD2. TRBV23-1 belongs to the ORF category, with a function that is uncertain. V lost 3 bases, J lost 4 bases, and 12 bases stayed unmatched. This CDR3 has 19 residues.

This clone came up once. The chain couples TRBV19 to TRBJ1-5; 7 positions match TRBD1. CDR3 length: 14 amino acids. V gave up 7 bases and J gave up 4 bases; unmatched junction bases: 7. The germline V gene has CDR1 LNHDA and CDR2 SQIVND (reference sequence). The CDR3 DNA sequence: TGTGCCAGTACCAGGGACAGACTTAATCAGCCCCAGCATTTT. Encoded protein: CASTRDRLNQPQHF. Drawing the rest from reference TRBV19 and TRBJ1-5, the complete variable domain is DGGITQSPKYLFRKEGQNVTLSCEQNLNHDAMYWYRQDPGQGLRLIYYSQIVNDFQKGDIAEGYSVSREKKESFPLTVTSAQKNPTAFYLCASTRDRLNQPQHFGDGTRLSIL.

The V gene is TRBV7-9, the J gene TRBJ2-1; D gene unclear. Germline V lookup: CDR1 SEHNR, CDR2 FQNEAQ (reference sequence). The CDR3 is 11 residues long. With 3 bases removed from V and 7 bases from J, the gap between germline ends came to 4 bases. Here the CDR3 reads CASSFRNEQFF. The CDR3, as DNA: TGTGCCAGCAGCTTTCGTAATGAGCAGTTCTTC.

This chain links TRBV13 with TRBJ1-1; TRBD1 matches at 9 bases. CDR1 PRHDT and CDR2 FYEKMQ come from the germline V gene (reference sequence). V lost 5 bases to trimming and J lost 10 bases; unmatched junction nucleotides: 5. This CDR3 region has 12 residues. Here the CDR3 reads CASSHDRGGAFF. Written as DNA, the CDR3 is TGTGCCAGCAGCCACGACAGGGGGGGAGCTTTCTTT.

The CDR3 DNA follows: TGTGCCAGCAGCCAAGGAAGATTCTCAGTTATAGGCACCGGGGAGCTGTTTTTT. Its translation: CASSQGRFSVIGTGELFF. The chain couples TRBV14 to TRBJ2-2; D remains ambiguous. This CDR3 has 18 amino acids. Trimming pared 1 base from V and 4 bases from J, leaving 19 bases between. CDR1 and CDR2 (germline): SGHDN, FVKESK.